The sequence of this T cell receptor beta chain was determined in a study of T-cell reconstitution after alpha-beta-depleted transplantation in children. Concerning this clonotype itself: Its specificity is not known.

CDR1 MDHEN and CDR2 SYDVKM come from the germline V gene. The length of the CDR3 is 12 residues. Trimming removed 7 bases from V and 9 bases from J, with 13 bases in between. The study, taken as a whole, reports: At the one-year point after transplant, T-cell counts and TCRbeta diversity were found to come mostly from T cells that had been newly produced. Reportedly, alpha-beta T cells present about two months post-transplant originated from several hundred expanded clones of graft origin. Where some patients showed high TCRbeta diversity at day 60, it came from recipient T cells and thymic progenitors that had survived.

Preparation of the TCRbeta library used unique molecular identifiers. MiXCR was run by TCRdb on the PCR reads, yielding one entry per CDR3 protein. The table lists about a million distinct CDR3 sequences, 25% to 35% of them singletons. V is TRBV28 and J is TRBJ2-1, with D tentatively TRBD2 (6 bases). Sequenced material: PBMCs, mostly from graft donor cells, taken 360 days after TCRalphabeta/CD19-depleted stem cell transplant. This TCR came from a boy younger than two who had a stem cell transplant for SCID, so the T cells may come from the graft donor. The CDR3 DNA reads TGTGCCAGCACCGGCGGGGCCTTTGAGCAGTTCTTC. This sequence encodes CASTGGAFEQFF.